This paragraph reports one TCR beta chain. Its antigen is currently unknown. The CDR3 contains 17 residues. V was clipped by 0 bases and J by 4 bases, with 18 bases between them. The germline V gene encodes CDR1 LNHNV and CDR2 YYDKDF (reference sequence). This sample is drawn from a study of beta chain features in type 1 diabetes. The isolated RNA, all of it, was reverse transcribed, so expressed TCRB transcripts were what got sequenced. The repertoire was sequenced with immunoSEQ multiplex PCR; TCRdb's copy has only in-frame clones and lacks some. The table shows 900,000 or so clones, with under 20% occurring only once. Study-level findings and limits: TCRB CDR3s from Type 1 diabetes patients were moderately but significantly shorter in all four CD4+ subsets. Short templates might get an advantage during PCR, and this would be equal in patients and controls.

The chain recombines TRBV15 with TRBJ2-5; D unresolved. The clonotype was recovered from a young woman in good health. Material for sequencing was naive CD4+ T cells from blood. Written as DNA, the CDR3 is TGTGCCACCAGCAGAGATATCAATCGACGCCCGGGAGAGACCCAGTACTTC. Translating it yields CATSRDINRRPGETQYF.